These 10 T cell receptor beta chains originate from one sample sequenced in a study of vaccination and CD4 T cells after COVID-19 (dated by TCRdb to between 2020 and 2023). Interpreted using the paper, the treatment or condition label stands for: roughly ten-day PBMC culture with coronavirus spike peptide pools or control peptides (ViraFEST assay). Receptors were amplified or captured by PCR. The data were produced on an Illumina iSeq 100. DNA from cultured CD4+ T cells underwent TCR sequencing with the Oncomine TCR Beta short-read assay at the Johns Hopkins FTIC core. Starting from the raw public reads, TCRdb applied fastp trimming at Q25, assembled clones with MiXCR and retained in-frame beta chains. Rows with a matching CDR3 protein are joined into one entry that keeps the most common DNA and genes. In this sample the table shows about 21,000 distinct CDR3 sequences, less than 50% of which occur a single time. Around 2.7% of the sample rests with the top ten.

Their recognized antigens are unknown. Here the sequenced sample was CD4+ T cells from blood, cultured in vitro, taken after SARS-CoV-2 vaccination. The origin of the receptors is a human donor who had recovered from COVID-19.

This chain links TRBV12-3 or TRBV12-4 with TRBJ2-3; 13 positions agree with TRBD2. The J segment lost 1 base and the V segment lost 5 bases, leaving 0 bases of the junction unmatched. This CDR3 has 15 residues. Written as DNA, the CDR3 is TGTGCCAGCAGTGGACTAGCGGGAGGCACAGATACGCAGTATTTT. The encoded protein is CASSGLAGGTDTQYF.

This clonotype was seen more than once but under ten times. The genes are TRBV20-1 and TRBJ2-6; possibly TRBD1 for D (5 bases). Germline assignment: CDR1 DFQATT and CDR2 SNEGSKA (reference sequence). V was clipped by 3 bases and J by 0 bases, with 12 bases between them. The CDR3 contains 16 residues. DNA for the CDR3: TGCAGTGCTAGTAGGGGCACCCTCTCTGGGGCCAACGTCCTGACTTTC. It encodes CSASRGTLSGANVLTF.

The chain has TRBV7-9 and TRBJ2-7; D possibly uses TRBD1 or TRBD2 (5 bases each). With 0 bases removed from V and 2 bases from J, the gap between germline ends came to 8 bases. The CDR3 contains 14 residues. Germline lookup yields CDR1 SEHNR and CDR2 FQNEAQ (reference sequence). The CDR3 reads CASSLAGPPYEQYF. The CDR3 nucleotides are TGTGCCAGCAGCTTAGCGGGACCCCCCTACGAGCAGTACTTC.

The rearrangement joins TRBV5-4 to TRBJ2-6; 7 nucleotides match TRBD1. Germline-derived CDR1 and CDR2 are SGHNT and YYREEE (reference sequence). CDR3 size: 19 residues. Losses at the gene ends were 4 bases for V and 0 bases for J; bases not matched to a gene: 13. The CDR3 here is CASSPNNGTAPSGANVLTF. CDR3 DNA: TGTGCCAGCAGCCCCAATAATGGGACAGCTCCCTCTGGGGCCAACGTCCTGACTTTC.

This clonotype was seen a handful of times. The CDR3 is CASSRADALSYEQYF. CDR3 sequence (DNA): TGTGCCAGCAGCCGGGCCGATGCCCTCTCCTACGAGCAGTACTTC. The V call is TRBV7-2, the J call TRBJ2-7; no firm D call. The CDR3 spans 15 residues. V was trimmed by 5 bases and J by 0 bases, leaving 14 bases between them. Germline CDR1 is SGHTA and CDR2 is FQGNSA.

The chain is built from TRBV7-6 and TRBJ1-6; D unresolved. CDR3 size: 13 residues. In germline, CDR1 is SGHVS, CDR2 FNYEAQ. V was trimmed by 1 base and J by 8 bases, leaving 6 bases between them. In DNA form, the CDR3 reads TGTGCCAGCAGCTTAGGAGGAGATTCACCCCTCCACTTT. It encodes CASSLGGDSPLHF.

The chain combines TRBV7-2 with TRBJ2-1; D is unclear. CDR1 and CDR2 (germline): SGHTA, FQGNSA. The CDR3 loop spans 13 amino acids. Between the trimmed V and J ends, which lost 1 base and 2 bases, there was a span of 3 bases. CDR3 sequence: CASSLGPYNEQFF. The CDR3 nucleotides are TGTGCCAGCAGCTTAGGTCCCTACAATGAGCAGTTCTTC.

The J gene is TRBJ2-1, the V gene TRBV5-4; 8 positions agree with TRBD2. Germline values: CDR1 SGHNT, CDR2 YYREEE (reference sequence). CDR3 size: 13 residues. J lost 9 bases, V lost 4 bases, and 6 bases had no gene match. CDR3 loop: CASSVPGLGEQFF. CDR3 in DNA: TGTGCCAGCAGCGTACCGGGACTAGGTGAGCAGTTCTTC.

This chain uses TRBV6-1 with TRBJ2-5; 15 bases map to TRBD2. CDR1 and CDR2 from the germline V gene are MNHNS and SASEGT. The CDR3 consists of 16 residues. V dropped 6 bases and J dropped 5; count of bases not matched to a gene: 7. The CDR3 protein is CASSRTSGGAWETQYF. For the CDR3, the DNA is TGTGCCAGCAGCCGGACTAGCGGGGGGGCTTGGGAGACCCAGTACTTC.

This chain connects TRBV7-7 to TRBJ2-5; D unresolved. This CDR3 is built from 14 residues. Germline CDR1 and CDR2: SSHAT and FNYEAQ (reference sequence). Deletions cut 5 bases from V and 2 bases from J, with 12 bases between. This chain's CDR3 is CASSREGGQETQYF. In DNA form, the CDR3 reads TGTGCCAGCAGCCGAGAAGGTGGGCAAGAGACCCAGTACTTC.